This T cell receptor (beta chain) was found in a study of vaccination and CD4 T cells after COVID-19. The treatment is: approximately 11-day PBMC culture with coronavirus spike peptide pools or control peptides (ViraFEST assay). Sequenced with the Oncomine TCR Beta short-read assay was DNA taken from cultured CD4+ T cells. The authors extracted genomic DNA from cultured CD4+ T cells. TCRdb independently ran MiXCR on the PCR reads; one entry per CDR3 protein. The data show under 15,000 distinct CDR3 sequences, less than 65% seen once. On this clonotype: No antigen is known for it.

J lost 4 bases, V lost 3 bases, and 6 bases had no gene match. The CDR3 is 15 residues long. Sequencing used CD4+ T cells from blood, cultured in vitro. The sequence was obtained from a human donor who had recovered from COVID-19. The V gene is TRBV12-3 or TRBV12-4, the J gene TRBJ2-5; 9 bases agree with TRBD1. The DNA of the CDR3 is TGTGCCAGCAGTTTCTCTTCGGGACAGGGAGAGACCCAGTACTTC. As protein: CASSFSSGQGETQYF.